This T cell receptor (beta chain) derives from a study of immune evolution from preneoplasia to lung adenocarcinoma. Study-wide findings and caveats: Clonality was highest in normal lung, lower in later-stage lesions apparently.

For this clone: Its antigen is unidentified.

Only in-frame clones appear in the TCRdb table, and some are missing; sequencing was by immunoSEQ multiplex PCR. The table records around 5,300 clones, over 75% of them present only once. The CDR3 loop spans 11 amino acids. CDR1 is SQVTM and CDR2 is ANQGSEA in the germline V gene. The V and J ends lost 6 bases and 7 bases, in that order; junction bases with no gene match: 3. The sequenced sample consisted of FFPE normal lung tissue adjacent to the tumor. The clonotype originates from a person aged 55 to 75 with lung adenocarcinoma. This chain uses TRBV29-1 with TRBJ2-7, with TRBD1 identical over 10 bases. The CDR3 protein is CSVDRGNEQYF. DNA of the CDR3: TGCAGCGTGGACAGGGGGAATGAGCAGTACTTC.